Sequencing of this T cell receptor (beta chain) was carried out in a study of blood T cell repertoires in COVID-19. Study-level information: The study drew acute and convalescent COVID-19 samples from the United States, Italy and Spain. The analysed material was cDNA or gDNA that came from T cells, B-cell-depleted T cells, or PBMCs.

This CDR3 contains 15 residues. After removal of 4 bases from V and 8 bases from J, the junction contained 12 bases not matched to a gene. The germline CDR1 and CDR2 sequences are LGHDT and YNNKEL (reference sequence). Data came from immunoSEQ multiplex PCR; TCRdb stores just in-frame clones and leaves some out. The data hold 200,000 to 250,000 clones, with 70% to 90% observed a single time. The chain recombines TRBV3-1 (or the pseudogene TRBV3-2) with TRBJ1-2; 8 bases agree with TRBD1. The origin of this receptor is a woman between 18 and 30 years old who had recovered from COVID-19. The sample consisted of peripheral blood. DNA of the CDR3: TGTGCCAGCAGCCCACTAGGCCAGGGGGCGCCCGGCTACACCTTC. This translates into CASSPLGQGAPGYTF.